The rows below give T cell receptor beta chains drawn from one sample of a study of somatic mutations in cytotoxic T cells in rheumatoid arthritis. The method was immunoSEQ multiplex PCR; TCRdb's version includes in-frame clones alone and lacks a portion of them. The top ten hold 70% to 75% of the sample, which has thousands of clones, about 80% seen once. The specimen was CD8+ T cells sorted from blood, collected at a follow-up visit. All receptors derive from a man in his forties with rheumatoid arthritis. Each CDR3 is given with its conserved first and last residue. Rows may omit the clone size; those that give it use once, few, many or a size class.

>.|TRBV6-4
CASSEAGSGEQFF
>.|TRBV5-6
CASSLDGGETRRANYGYTF
>.|TRBV28
CASRIAGQAWETQYF
>few|TRBV7-6
CASSLETGTEAFF
>.|TRBV27
CASSLRQGSTEAFF
>few|TRBV5-4
CASSPDRDAYGYTF
>.|TRBV14
CASSLLGTAYEQYF
>.|TRBV28
CASTDRAGANVLTF
>.|TRBV4-3
CASSQDRALGETQYF
>.|TRBV15
CATSGGTSGNNEQFF
>.|TRBV7-2
CASSLGQRGTDTQYF
>.|TRBV4-1
CASSQVEGLAGTTDTQYF
>.|TRBV27
CASSPTDYRYEQYF
>.|TRBV7-9
CASSFYGQSTGELFF
>.|TRBV7-9
CASSPRSRGRAREETQYF
>.|TRBV27
CASRQGDEQFF
>.|TRBV28
CASSSTGGRDQPQHF
>.|TRBV27
CASTGVWGQFF
>.|TRBV28
CASSLRGTEAFF
>.|TRBV2
CASSGDRRGEKLFF
>.|TRBV27
CASSPLQGREKLFF